This TCR beta chain was identified during a study of response to subunit inactivated influenza vaccine. Study observations and caveats: The authors put forward the suggestion that each seasonal influenza vaccination may bring in only a limited number of new T cells.

TCRdb recomputed calls from the RT-PCR reads with MiXCR, one row per CDR3 protein. In the table there are some 500,000 distinct CDR3 sequences, roughly 27% of which are singletons. The germline CDR1 and CDR2 sequences are SGHRS and YFSETQ. The CDR3 totals 19 residues. V dropped 0 bases and J dropped 5; count of bases not matched to a gene: 19. Details on this clonotype: Its antigen is undetermined.

This material consisted of CD4+ T cells sorted from PBMCs, taken less than 6 days after vaccination. V gene TRBV5-1 combines with J gene TRBJ2-5, with 7 bases identical to TRBD2. The sequence was collected from a man between 45 and 60 years old who received an inactivated influenza vaccine. The CDR3 DNA sequence: TGCGCCAGCAGCTTGGGAGCGGGCCCGAGGGCGGGGGTCTGGGAGACCCAGTACTTC. It translates to CASSLGAGPRAGVWETQYF.